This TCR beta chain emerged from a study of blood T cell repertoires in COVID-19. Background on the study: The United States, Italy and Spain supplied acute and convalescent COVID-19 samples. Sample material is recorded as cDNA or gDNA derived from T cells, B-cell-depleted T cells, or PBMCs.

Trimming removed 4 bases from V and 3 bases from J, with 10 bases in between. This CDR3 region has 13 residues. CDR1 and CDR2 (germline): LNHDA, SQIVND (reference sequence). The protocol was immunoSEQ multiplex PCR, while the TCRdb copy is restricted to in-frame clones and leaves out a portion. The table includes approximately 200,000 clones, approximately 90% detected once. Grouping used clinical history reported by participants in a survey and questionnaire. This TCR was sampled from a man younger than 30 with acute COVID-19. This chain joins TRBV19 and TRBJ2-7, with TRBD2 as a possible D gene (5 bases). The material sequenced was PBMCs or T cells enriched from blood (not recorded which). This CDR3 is CASSKDSVYEQYF. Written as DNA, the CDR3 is TGTGCCAGTAGTAAGGATAGCGTCTACGAGCAGTACTTC.